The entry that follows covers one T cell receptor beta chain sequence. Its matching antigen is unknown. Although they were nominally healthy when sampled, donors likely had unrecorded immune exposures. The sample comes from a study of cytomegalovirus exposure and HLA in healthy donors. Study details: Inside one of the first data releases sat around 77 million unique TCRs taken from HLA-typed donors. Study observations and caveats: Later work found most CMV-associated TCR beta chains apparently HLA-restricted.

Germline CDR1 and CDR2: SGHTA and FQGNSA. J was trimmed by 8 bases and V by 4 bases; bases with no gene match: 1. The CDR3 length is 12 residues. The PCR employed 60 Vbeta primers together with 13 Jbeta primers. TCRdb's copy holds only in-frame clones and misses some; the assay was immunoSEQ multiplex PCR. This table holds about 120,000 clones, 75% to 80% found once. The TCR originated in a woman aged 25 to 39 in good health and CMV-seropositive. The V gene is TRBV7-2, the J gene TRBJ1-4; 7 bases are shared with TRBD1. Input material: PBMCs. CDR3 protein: CASSSQGEKLFF. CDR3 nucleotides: TGTGCCAGCAGCTCACAGGGGGAAAAACTGTTTTTT.